This T cell receptor beta chain was identified in a study of OX40 agonist ivuxolimab in advanced cancers. Study-level background: Ivuxolimab was an agonistic, fully human IgG2 monoclonal antibody directed against OX40 (CD134), a costimulatory receptor. Intravenous ivuxolimab was administered to patients every 2 weeks at six dose levels: 0.01, 0.1, 0.3, 1.5, 3 and 10 mg/kg. Among the approximately 54 dose-escalation patients, about 20 had hepatocellular carcinoma, 15 or so melanoma, 9 renal cell carcinoma and 9 head and neck cancer. In the dose-escalation cohort, around four fifths of patients were male, and the mean age was approximately 60 years with a range of about 20 to 79. Prior anti-PD-1, anti-PD-L1 or anti-CTLA-4 therapy was permitted, and 35% to 40% of dose-escalation patients had received checkpoint inhibitors. Partial responses occurred in three dose-escalation patients, of whom one had hepatocellular carcinoma and two had cutaneous melanoma. The purpose of peripheral TCRbeta sequencing was to test whether ivuxolimab changed TCR sequence diversity and led to clonal T-cell expansion. The paper covers the monotherapy dose-escalation part of the phase I ivuxolimab trial, which included N ≈ 57 patients. Points the paper makes about the study in general: After ivuxolimab, expanded clones were on average more numerous among CD8+ T cells than among CD4+ T cells. The antigen specificity of the peripheral T cells that underwent clonal expansion was not determined. In partial responders in the 0.1-3.0 mg/kg groups, normalized peripheral clonal expansion was found to be among the lowest, especially among CD8+ T cells. At doses of 0.1 to 3.0 mg/kg, clonal expansion of both CD4+ and CD8+ T cells in blood was seen between baseline and week 6. Low levels of normalized T-cell clonal expansion were also shown by some nonresponding patients.

The trial excluded patients who had a history of autoimmune disease or were on systemic immunosuppression. Peripheral blood for TCR sequencing was collected from all dose cohorts at baseline, on cycle 4 day 1, and on cycle 7 day 1. The samples were drawn from a first-in-human, open-label, multicenter phase I dose-escalation trial of ivuxolimab. Adults with locally advanced or metastatic melanoma, renal cell carcinoma, hepatocellular carcinoma or head and neck squamous cell carcinoma were enrolled in the trial. Before TCR sequencing, CD4+ T cells and CD8+ T cells were sorted from peripheral blood as separate populations. Genomic DNA was isolated from the sorted cells so that the TCRbeta CDR3 region could be sequenced. TCRbeta CDR3 regions were sequenced using the immunoSEQ Assay. What TCRdb holds here is the immuneACCESS table cut down to in-frame rearrangements. Part of the clones is not present; checked against another copy, under half of the missing clones reflect an unresolved V gene, and the others are unexplained. The sample records tens of thousands of clones, approximately 88% of which are singletons. Clones ranked in the top ten supply 6.5% to 8% of the sample.

With regard to this clone: This clone's antigen is unknown. Nothing much larger sits one base from this clone, and base qualities are not available.

Taken from cysteine to phenylalanine, the CDR3 has 14 residues. Only the CDR3 part of the read is kept: 42 bases, read in frame from the first base. The germline V gene sets CDR1 to MGHRA and CDR2 to YSYEKL. V and J lose 4 bases and 2 bases, and a span of 9 bases separates them. The source material was CD4+ or CD8+ T cells sorted from blood, sampled in a trial of the OX40 agonist ivuxolimab. This receptor was obtained from an adult with an advanced solid tumor such as melanoma, head and neck, liver or kidney cancer. The chain couples TRBV4-1 to TRBJ1-5, with no confident D gene call. For the CDR3, the sequence is CASSRNMGNQPQHF. The DNA sequence is TGCGCCAGCAGCCGAAACATGGGCAATCAGCCCCAGCATTTT.